This T cell receptor (beta chain) originates from a study of post-analysis software for immune sequencing data. Presence of unique molecular identifiers characterized the TCR beta cDNA libraries. TCRdb used MiXCR to reprocess the PCR reads, holding one entry per CDR3 protein. This table has roughly 600,000 distinct CDR3 sequences, about 40% appearing once. The germline V gene has CDR1 SGHTA and CDR2 FQGNSA. The CDR3 is 16 amino acids. J lost 5 bases, V lost 5 bases, and 14 bases had no gene match. In this sample, this clonotype turned up once. The target antigen is unknown. General study results and limits: In patients, TRBV5-6, TRBV5-1 and TRBV20-1 belonged to five or six TRBV segments found more frequently than in controls.

Sequenced sample: blood. This receptor was taken from a girl between 10 and 17 years old with multiple sclerosis. The V and J genes are TRBV7-2 and TRBJ2-7; 8 nucleotides line up with TRBD2. Here the CDR3 DNA reads TGTGCCAGCAGCACCGGGGACTCCTCGGGAGGGAACGAGCAGTACTTC. It specifies CASSTGDSSGGNEQYF.